Listed here are 26 T cell receptor beta chains from one sample, sequenced in a study of T cell responses to AZD1222 COVID-19 vaccine. Generated by immunoSEQ multiplex PCR, the TCRdb table keeps only in-frame clones and is missing some. The sample contains about 150,000 clones, 84% of which appear only once. This specimen was peripheral blood, taken on day 0 of AZD1222 vaccination. The receptor set was obtained from an adult in good health.

The chain is built from TRBV3-1 (or the pseudogene TRBV3-2) and TRBJ1-4, with TRBD1 matching 7 bases. V shed 0 bases, J shed 3 bases, and the junction held 10 bases outside the gene matches. Per germline, CDR1 LGHDT and CDR2 YNNKEL (reference sequence). The CDR3 has 18 residues. CDR3 DNA sequence: TGTGCCAGCAGCCAAGAAGCTCCAGGGGGATTGGCTAATGAAAAACTGTTTTTT. Protein product: CASSQEAPGGLANEKLFF.

The J gene is TRBJ2-1, the V gene TRBV7-9; D might be TRBD2 (6 bases). Germline lookup yields CDR1 SEHNR and CDR2 FQNEAQ (reference sequence). The CDR3 runs to 12 residues. V was pared by 4 bases and J by 9 bases, with 10 bases between. As DNA, the CDR3 is TGTGCCAGCAGCTGGACTACTGTTGAGCAGTTCTTC. It yields the protein CASSWTTVEQFF.

This sequence joins TRBV6-1 and TRBJ1-5; 7 bases are shared with TRBD1. There are 15 residues in the CDR3. After removal of 2 bases from V and 4 bases from J, the junction contained 5 bases not matched to a gene. Germline V gives CDR1 MNHNS, CDR2 SASEGT. CDR3 amino acids: CASSEWDSLNQPQHF. The CDR3 region has the DNA TGTGCCAGCAGTGAATGGGACAGCCTTAATCAGCCCCAGCATTTT.

This chain links TRBV19 with TRBJ1-1; TRBD1 matches 7 bases. Germline-derived CDR1 and CDR2 are LNHDA and SQIVND (reference sequence). This CDR3 is built from 14 residues. V lost 7 bases to trimming and J lost 0 bases; unmatched junction nucleotides: 5. In DNA form, the CDR3 reads TGTGCCAGTACTTTACAGGGGTTGAACACTGAAGCTTTCTTT. It specifies CASTLQGLNTEAFF.

The chain is built from TRBV2 and TRBJ2-7; no reliable D call. Looked up from germline, CDR1 is SNHLY and CDR2 is FYNNEI. V dropped 5 bases and J dropped 2 bases, with 7 bases sitting between them. This CDR3 has 12 amino acids. The CDR3 loop is CASSLQPYEQYF. The CDR3, as DNA: TGTGCCAGCAGTTTACAGCCCTACGAGCAGTACTTC. The full variable domain, its missing parts supplied by reference TRBV2 and TRBJ2-7, is EPEVTQTPSHQVTQMGQEVILRCVPISNHLYFYWYRQILGQKVEFLVSFYNNEISEKSEIFDDQFSVERPDGSNFTLKIRSTKLEDSAMYFCASSLQPYEQYFGPGTRLTVT.

This sequence joins TRBV19 and TRBJ1-5; D unresolved. Germline V lookup: CDR1 LNHDA, CDR2 SQIVND (reference sequence). This CDR3 has 15 amino acids. Trimming stripped 5 bases from V and 0 bases from J, with 11 bases between. The CDR3 protein is CASSLTVYSNQPQHF. In DNA form, the CDR3 reads TGTGCCAGTAGTCTAACAGTATATAGCAATCAGCCCCAGCATTTT.

This clone was seen a few times. The chain couples TRBV23-1 to TRBJ2-4; the D is unclear. TRBV23-1 is annotated as an ORF whose role is uncertain. CDR3 length: 13 amino acids. V lost 0 bases, J lost 5 bases, and 5 bases lay in between. CDR3 in amino acids: CASSQSGQNIQYF. Written as DNA, the CDR3 is TGCGCCAGCAGTCAATCGGGCCAAAACATTCAGTACTTC.

In its sample, this clone was seen once. The chain has TRBV5-1 and TRBJ1-2, with 9 bases fitting TRBD1. Germline CDR1 and CDR2: SGHRS and YFSETQ. With 3 bases clipped from V and 2 bases from J, the junction kept 5 bases outside the gene matches. This CDR3 is 15 amino acids long. The chain's CDR3 is CASSYGGTGNYGYTF. The DNA for the CDR3 is TGCGCCAGCAGCTATGGTGGGACAGGGAACTATGGCTACACCTTC.

In DNA form, the CDR3 reads TGTGCCAGCAGTTTCCCCAGGGGCGAGCAGTACTTC. It is translated as CASSFPRGEQYF. The chain uses TRBV28 and TRBJ2-7, with D possibly TRBD1 on 6 matching bases. The CDR3 sequence is 12 residues long. Trimming took off 3 bases at V and 6 bases at J, with 9 bases between the two ends. Germline values: CDR1 MDHEN, CDR2 SYDVKM. The variable domain in full, with the rest retrieved from reference TRBV28 and TRBJ2-7, is DVKVTQSSRYLVKRTGEKVFLECVQDMDHENMFWYRQDPGLGLRLIYFSYDVKMKEKGDIPEGYSVSREKKERFSLILESASTNQTSMYLCASSFPRGEQYFGPGTRLTVT.

The genes are TRBV11-2 and TRBJ1-1; D remains ambiguous. V lost 3 bases and J 0 bases, leaving 11 bases between the germline ends. The CDR3 contains 15 residues. Germline CDR1 SGHAT, CDR2 FQNNGV. The CDR3 here is CASSLSRQLNTEAFF. The CDR3 region has the DNA TGTGCCAGCAGCTTGAGTCGACAACTGAACACTGAAGCTTTCTTT.

This clone occurred a few times. This chain connects TRBV30 to TRBJ1-6; no reliable D call. Germline CDR1 GTSNPN, CDR2 SVGIG (reference sequence). V lost 4 bases and J 8 bases, leaving 15 bases between the germline ends. The CDR3 is made up of 14 amino acids. This CDR3 reads CAWNSGGNHSPLHF. Written as DNA, the CDR3 is TGTGCCTGGAATTCGGGTGGTAATCATTCACCCCTCCACTTT.

The rearrangement links TRBV5-1 to TRBJ1-1, with 9 bases that match TRBD1. The CDR3 consists of 17 residues. With 3 bases clipped from V and 1 base from J, the junction kept 10 bases outside the gene matches. Germline assignment: CDR1 SGHRS and CDR2 YFSETQ. The CDR3 bases are TGCGCCAGCAGCTCGGGGACAGGGACGGGATCGAACACTGAAGCTTTCTTT. Translation gives CASSSGTGTGSNTEAFF.

This chain connects TRBV4-2 to TRBJ1-6; no reliable D call. Per germline, CDR1 LGHNA and CDR2 YNFKEQ. Trimming cost V 1 base and J 6 bases, with 13 bases left between them. This CDR3 is built from 16 residues. The CDR3 coding sequence is TGTGCCAGCAGCCAAGGAAAGGGCCTGAGTAATTCACCCCTCCACTTT. Its translation is CASSQGKGLSNSPLHF.

This clone has more than one count but fewer than ten. This chain connects TRBV5-1 to TRBJ1-2; maybe TRBD1 (6 bases). Trimming took 4 bases from V and 4 from J, leaving 20 bases between them. CDR1 and CDR2 (germline): SGHRS, YFSETQ. CDR3 length: 16 residues. This chain's CDR3 is CASSPAGRGIGYGYTF. In DNA, the CDR3 is TGCGCCAGCAGCCCCGCTGGCAGGGGTATAGGCTATGGCTACACCTTC.

V and J are TRBV2 and TRBJ2-7; D unresolved. CDR1 and CDR2 (germline): SNHLY, FYNNEI. This CDR3 spans 11 amino acids. With 7 bases removed from V and 3 bases from J, the gap between germline ends came to 7 bases. CDR3 DNA: TGTGCCAGCACCCCTGGCTACGAGCAGTACTTC. Translating gives CASTPGYEQYF.

The chain joins TRBV4-1 to TRBJ1-1, with unresolved D. This CDR3 has 14 residues. Trimming stripped 1 base from V and 10 bases from J, with 16 bases between. Germline V lookup: CDR1 MGHRA, CDR2 YSYEKL. The CDR3 sequence: CASSQVRPPLLAFF. The CDR3 DNA is TGCGCCAGCAGCCAAGTACGACCACCCCTTTTAGCTTTCTTT.

The chain is built from TRBV2 and TRBJ1-3; no clear D gene. Germline assignment: CDR1 SNHLY and CDR2 FYNNEI. Trimming took 4 bases from V and 0 from J, leaving 13 bases between them. The CDR3 runs to 16 residues. The CDR3 nucleotides read TGTGCCAGCAGTGCTCAATTGGTTTCCTCTGGAAACACCATATATTTT. Translating it yields CASSAQLVSSGNTIYF.

This clone was counted a single time. The CDR3 region has the DNA TGTGCCAGCAGCCTCGACAGCAGCACAGATACGCAGTATTTT. Protein: CASSLDSSTDTQYF. The chain uses TRBV7-2 and TRBJ2-3; D perhaps matches TRBD1 (5 bases). V gave up 5 bases and J gave up 0 bases, with 9 bases separating them. The CDR3 is 14 residues long. Looked up from germline, CDR1 is SGHTA and CDR2 is FQGNSA.

The gene calls are TRBV2 and TRBJ2-7; tentatively, D is TRBD2 (6 bases). There are 16 residues in the CDR3. CDR1 is SNHLY and CDR2 is FYNNEI in the germline V gene. V was trimmed by 5 bases and J by 2 bases, leaving 19 bases between them. CDR3 region: CASSTSPGWGAYEQYF. Here the CDR3 DNA reads TGTGCCAGCAGTACTAGCCCCGGGTGGGGGGCCTACGAGCAGTACTTC.

This sequence joins TRBV5-1 and TRBJ2-2, with a tentative D call TRBD1 (6 bases). V was pared by 3 bases and J by 7 bases, with 16 bases between. In germline, CDR1 is SGHRS, CDR2 YFSETQ. This CDR3 contains 15 residues. The CDR3 nucleotides are TGCGCCAGCAGCTCACAGGGTGGTGACGGCGGGGAGCTGTTTTTT. As protein: CASSSQGGDGGELFF.

The chain has TRBV24-1 and TRBJ1-2, with 7 bases matching TRBD1. CDR3 length: 13 residues. Germline CDR1 and CDR2: KGHDR and SFDVKD. V lost 3 bases and J lost 4; bases outside the gene matches: 1. The CDR3 loop reads CATSDDRVYGYTF. DNA for the CDR3: TGTGCCACCAGTGATGACAGGGTCTATGGCTACACCTTC.

This chain uses TRBV19 with TRBJ2-6; D is undetermined. V was trimmed by 5 bases and J by 6 bases, leaving 11 bases between them. The germline V gene encodes CDR1 LNHDA and CDR2 SQIVND (reference sequence). The CDR3 loop spans 14 amino acids. The CDR3 bases are TGTGCCAGTAGTCATGTCGTTTTGGCCAACGTCCTGACTTTC. Its protein product is CASSHVVLANVLTF.

The chain recombines TRBV12-3 or TRBV12-4 with TRBJ2-7, with TRBD2 matching over 8 bases. The CDR3 totals 13 residues. Trimming took 1 base from V and 4 from J; bases not matched to a gene: 0. The CDR3 sequence: CASSLERGYEQYF. The CDR3 coding sequence is TGTGCCAGCAGTTTAGAGCGGGGGTACGAGCAGTACTTC.

The chain carries TRBV12-3 or TRBV12-4 and TRBJ1-1; D may be TRBD1 (5 bases). Trimming left V 7 bases short and J 6 bases short, with 12 bases between. The CDR3 sequence is 12 residues long. The CDR3 DNA is TGTGCCAGCATCCCTCCGGGACCTGAAGCTTTCTTT. Its translation is CASIPPGPEAFF.

The V and J genes are TRBV27 and TRBJ1-4, with 9 bases aligning to TRBD1. CDR3 length equals 15 residues. Germline V lookup: CDR1 MNHEY, CDR2 SMNVEV (reference sequence). V shed 6 bases, J shed 4 bases, and the junction held 6 bases outside the gene matches. For the CDR3, the DNA is TGTGCCAGCAGGAGGACAGGGGCCCTTAATGAAAAACTGTTTTTT. Protein sequence: CASRRTGALNEKLFF.

The chain joins TRBV7-8 to TRBJ2-1; 7 bases map to TRBD2. The CDR3 has 14 amino acids. V shed 5 bases and J 10 bases; nucleotides not matched to a gene: 11. Germline CDR1 SGHVS, CDR2 FQNEAQ. The CDR3 loop reads CASSPRGGGTEQFF. Written as DNA, the CDR3 is TGTGCCAGCAGCCCTCGGGGCGGGGGAACGGAGCAGTTCTTC.